These 29 T cell receptor beta chains came from one sample sequenced in a study of T cell responses to AZD1222 COVID-19 vaccine. Only in-frame clones appear in the TCRdb table, and some are missing; sequencing was by immunoSEQ multiplex PCR. This sample has about 120,000 clones, with roughly 90% found just once. This specimen was peripheral blood, taken on day 0 of AZD1222 vaccination. The receptors were gathered from an adult in good health.

This clone was seen more than once but under ten times. The chain recombines TRBV4-1 with TRBJ1-6, with D unresolved. Per the germline V gene, CDR1 is MGHRA and CDR2 is YSYEKL. Deletions cut 0 bases from V and 7 bases from J, with 13 bases between. This CDR3 region has 16 residues. CDR3 sequence: CASSQDRSRGNSPLHF. DNA for the CDR3: TGCGCCAGCAGCCAAGACAGATCCCGGGGAAATTCACCCCTCCACTTT.

This chain uses TRBV6-5 with TRBJ1-5; D is unresolved. The CDR3 is made up of 15 amino acids. V was shortened by 9 bases and J by 3 bases, with 18 bases between the two germline ends. In germline, CDR1 is MNHEY, CDR2 SVGAGI. The CDR3 region has the DNA TGTGCCAGTGTAGGACCTCATACGACCAATCAGCCCCAGCATTTT. Protein sequence: CASVGPHTTNQPQHF.

The chain carries TRBV27 and TRBJ2-7; 7 bases agree with TRBD1. Germline lookup yields CDR1 MNHEY and CDR2 SMNVEV (reference sequence). Losses at the gene ends were 6 bases for V and 5 bases for J; bases not matched to a gene: 13. The CDR3 is 15 amino acids. Here the CDR3 reads CASSYDREGLHEQYF. In nucleotides, the CDR3 is TGTGCCAGCAGCTATGACAGGGAAGGATTGCACGAGCAGTACTTC.

This clone was detected once. This chain connects TRBV4-2 to TRBJ2-7, with D perhaps being TRBD1 or TRBD2 (5 bases each). Germline lookup yields CDR1 LGHNA and CDR2 YNFKEQ. V gave up 4 bases and J gave up 0 bases, with 16 bases separating them. CDR3 size: 16 residues. The CDR3 DNA follows: TGTGCCAGCAGCCCCCTGGTTGGGACGGACTCCTACGAGCAGTACTTC. The encoded protein is CASSPLVGTDSYEQYF.

The genes are TRBV7-8 and TRBJ2-1; D ambiguous. The CDR3 loop spans 13 amino acids. Germline V lookup: CDR1 SGHVS, CDR2 FQNEAQ. V lost 5 bases to trimming and J lost 2 bases, with 7 bases between them. The CDR3 spells CASSIGPYNEQFF. CDR3 sequence (DNA): TGTGCCAGCAGCATTGGGCCCTACAATGAGCAGTTCTTC.

This chain connects TRBV28 to TRBJ1-5, with D possibly being TRBD1 (5 bases). CDR1 and CDR2 (germline): MDHEN, SYDVKM. CDR3 length: 15 residues. Between the trimmed V and J ends, which lost 3 bases and 2 bases, there was a span of 11 bases. The CDR3 coding sequence is TGTGCCAGCAGTTTTACCGGGGCTCGCAATCAGCCCCAGCATTTT. Translation: CASSFTGARNQPQHF.

CDR3 loop: CASISLPNTGELFF. The DNA for the CDR3 is TGTGCCAGTATAAGCCTGCCAAACACCGGGGAGCTGTTTTTT. The rearrangement uses TRBV19 and TRBJ2-2; D remains ambiguous. Germline loops: CDR1 LNHDA, CDR2 SQIVND (reference sequence). V lost 7 bases and J 2 bases, leaving 11 bases between the germline ends. This CDR3 has 14 amino acids. Combining the CDR3 with reference TRBV19 and TRBJ2-2 gives the whole variable domain DGGITQSPKYLFRKEGQNVTLSCEQNLNHDAMYWYRQDPGQGLRLIYYSQIVNDFQKGDIAEGYSVSREKKESFPLTVTSAQKNPTAFYLCASISLPNTGELFFGEGSRLTVL.

The chain links TRBV6-5 to TRBJ1-1; D uncertain. CDR1 MNHEY and CDR2 SVGAGI come from the germline V gene. V was cut by 1 base and J by 2 bases, with 8 bases left in between. The CDR3 is 14 residues long. CDR3 DNA: TGTGCCAGCAGTTACTACAGCCACAACACTGAAGCTTTCTTT. It encodes CASSYYSHNTEAFF.

The chain joins TRBV5-4 to TRBJ2-7; unclear D gene. V was cut by 2 bases and J by 7 bases, with 16 bases left in between. CDR3 length: 14 amino acids. Germline V lookup: CDR1 SGHNT, CDR2 YYREEE (reference sequence). The CDR3: CASSFPSDRAEQYF. DNA for the CDR3: TGTGCCAGCAGCTTTCCCAGCGACCGTGCGGAGCAGTACTTC.

The chain has TRBV19 and TRBJ1-3; the match to TRBD1 covers 7 bases. This CDR3 spans 14 amino acids. From germline, CDR1 is LNHDA and CDR2 SQIVND (reference sequence). V lost 6 bases to trimming and J lost 2 bases; unmatched junction nucleotides: 4. CDR3 in amino acids: CASRVTGTGNTIYF. The CDR3 nucleotides read TGTGCCAGTAGGGTGACAGGGACTGGAAACACCATATATTTT.

The chain is built from TRBV19 and TRBJ2-7; 10 bases are shared with TRBD2. V was pared by 1 base and J by 2 bases, with 17 bases of the junction left unmatched. The CDR3 contains 20 residues. Germline-derived CDR1 and CDR2 are LNHDA and SQIVND (reference sequence). As DNA, the CDR3 is TGTGCCAGTAGTATAGGGACTAGCGGAAGGAAATTTACTTCTACCTACGAGCAGTACTTC. This codes for CASSIGTSGRKFTSTYEQYF.

The J gene is TRBJ2-5, the V gene TRBV7-8, with 8 bases identical to TRBD2. Germline V CDR1 and CDR2: SGHVS, FQNEAQ. Trimming cost V 1 base and J 4 bases; bases outside gene matches: 5. The CDR3 length is 15 residues. The DNA of the CDR3 is TGTGCCAGCAGCTTAGTCGGGGGGGCCGCAGAGACCCAGTACTTC. This encodes CASSLVGGAAETQYF.

In DNA form, the CDR3 reads TGTGCCAGCAGCTTAAGGTTGGGGGCAACTAATGAAAAACTGTTTTTT. Protein product: CASSLRLGATNEKLFF. The chain carries TRBV7-6 and TRBJ1-4, with D tentatively TRBD1 (5 bases). V was clipped by 2 bases and J by 0 bases, with 10 bases between them. The CDR3 extends over 16 amino acids. Germline CDR1 is SGHVS and CDR2 is FNYEAQ.

V gene TRBV7-3 combines with J gene TRBJ1-2; 7 bases line up with TRBD1. CDR3 length equals 15 residues. Germline V gene data show CDR1 as SGHTA and CDR2 as FQGTGA. The ends lost 5 bases at V and 8 bases at J; junction bases unmatched: 14. The CDR3 DNA follows: TGTGCCAGCAGCCCAACGCCCGGACAGGCCGAGGGCTACACCTTC. Translated, it gives CASSPTPGQAEGYTF.

The rearrangement uses TRBV12-3 or TRBV12-4 and TRBJ2-5; D gene uncertain. Trimming took 0 bases from V and 2 from J, leaving 4 bases between them. CDR3 length: 13 residues. The CDR3 bases are TGTGCCAGCAGTTTAGCGCGGCAAGAGACCCAGTACTTC. Translated, it gives CASSLARQETQYF.

The sample holds one count of this clone. The V gene is TRBV6-1, the J gene TRBJ1-3; no reliable D call. Trimming left V 3 bases short and J 7 bases short, with 16 bases between. The CDR3 sequence is 15 residues long. Per the germline V gene, CDR1 is MNHNS and CDR2 is SASEGT. CDR3: CASSDRRMKSNTIYF. The CDR3 bases are TGTGCCAGCAGTGATCGGCGGATGAAGAGTAACACCATATATTTT.

The genes are TRBV19 and TRBJ1-5; no reliable D call. The length of the CDR3 is 10 residues. V was shortened by 7 bases and J by 13 bases, with 11 bases between the two germline ends. Germline CDR1 reads LNHDA; CDR2 reads SQIVND (reference sequence). CDR3 region: CASKRDRQHF. The CDR3 region has the DNA TGTGCCAGTAAGAGGGATCGACAGCATTTT.

Of note for this clone: The sample contains more than one DNA sequence encoding this CDR3. The chain employs TRBV6-5 and TRBJ1-2; tentative D call: TRBD1 (6 bases). CDR3 length: 14 amino acids. Trimming left V 7 bases short and J 2 bases short, with 14 bases between. Germline CDR1 reads MNHEY; CDR2 reads SVGAGI. CDR3: CASTLDSLNYGYTF. The CDR3 DNA is TGTGCCAGCACCTTGGACAGCCTAAACTATGGCTACACCTTC.

This chain links TRBV9 with TRBJ1-2; no clear D. CDR1 and CDR2 (germline): SGDLS, YYNGEE. Between the trimmed V and J ends, which lost 3 bases and 2 bases, there was a span of 17 bases. CDR3 length equals 16 residues. The CDR3 nucleotides are TGTGCCAGCAGCGCCCGGGGTACGGGGTCCAACTATGGCTACACCTTC. Translation gives CASSARGTGSNYGYTF.

Written as DNA, the CDR3 is TGTGCCAGCAGCTTGGCCGGGGGGAGTCTGAAAGCTTTCTTT. Amino acids: CASSLAGGSLKAFF. The chain joins TRBV5-4 to TRBJ1-1; perhaps TRBD1 as D (5 bases). The germline V gene has CDR1 SGHNT and CDR2 YYREEE (reference sequence). The germline V and J ends were trimmed by 0 bases and 9 bases, with 15 bases remaining between them. The CDR3 runs to 14 residues.

V gene TRBV11-3 combines with J gene TRBJ1-1; TRBD1 might be the D (5 bases). This CDR3 is built from 13 residues. Germline V CDR1 and CDR2: SGHNT, YENEEA. V lost 2 bases, J lost 1 base, and 5 bases lay in between. The CDR3 loop is CASSLQGNTEAFF. CDR3 sequence (DNA): TGTGCCAGCAGCTTACAGGGGAACACTGAAGCTTTCTTT. Supplemented by reference TRBV11-3 and TRBJ1-1, the full variable domain reads EAGVVQSPRYKIIEKKQPVAFWCNPISGHNTLYWYLQNLGQGPELLIRYENEEAVDDSQLPKDRFSAERLKGVDSTLKIQPAELGDSAVYLCASSLQGNTEAFFGQGTRLTVV.

The V and J genes are TRBV3-1 (or the pseudogene TRBV3-2) and TRBJ2-2; D is perhaps TRBD1 or TRBD2 (5 bases each). Looked up from germline, CDR1 is LGHDT and CDR2 is YNNKEL (reference sequence). Trimming stripped 0 bases from V and 4 bases from J, with 15 bases between. The CDR3 sequence is 17 residues long. The CDR3 is CASSQDLGAGSTGELFF. The CDR3 DNA reads TGTGCCAGCAGCCAAGATCTTGGGGCAGGGAGCACCGGGGAGCTGTTTTTT.

V and J are TRBV28 and TRBJ1-5, with a tentative D call TRBD1 (5 bases). V was shortened by 5 bases and J by 5 bases, with 19 bases between the two germline ends. CDR3 length equals 16 residues. From germline, CDR1 is MDHEN and CDR2 SYDVKM. The CDR3 DNA is TGTGCCAGCAGTCCCGGATTCGGGGGTCCCTATCAGCCCCAGCATTTT. This encodes CASSPGFGGPYQPQHF.

The chain is built from TRBV19 and TRBJ2-7; the match to TRBD1 covers 7 bases. Germline V CDR1 and CDR2: LNHDA, SQIVND (reference sequence). The junction had 0 bases not matched to a gene; V was cut back by 8 bases and J by 2 bases. The CDR3 has 11 amino acids. Written as DNA, the CDR3 is TGTGCCAGTCAGGGGGCCTACGAGCAGTACTTC. This sequence encodes CASQGAYEQYF.

The chain has TRBV10-3 and TRBJ1-6; weak D call: TRBD1 (5 bases). V lost 7 bases, J lost 9 bases, and 13 bases lay in between. Germline V CDR1 and CDR2: ENHRY, SYGVKD. The CDR3 is 13 amino acids. The CDR3 sequence: CAIKQGTSSPLHF. In DNA, the CDR3 is TGTGCCATCAAGCAGGGAACTAGTTCACCCCTCCACTTT.

CDR3 coding DNA: TGTGCCAGCAGCTTAGCCCTCAGAGGGGGGATAGGCTACACCTTC. This gives the protein CASSLALRGGIGYTF. The chain links TRBV13 to TRBJ1-2, with D possibly TRBD1 on 6 matching bases. The CDR3 totals 15 residues. The V and J ends lost 1 base and 8 bases respectively, with 17 bases between them. Germline lookup yields CDR1 PRHDT and CDR2 FYEKMQ (reference sequence).

The chain employs TRBV11-2 and TRBJ2-3; D tentatively fits TRBD1 or TRBD2 (5 bases each). Germline lookup yields CDR1 SGHAT and CDR2 FQNNGV. This CDR3 is 14 amino acids long. The V and J ends lost 0 bases and 13 bases respectively, with 17 bases between them. CDR3 loop: CASSLDRSGLGEYF. The CDR3 DNA is TGTGCCAGCAGCTTAGATCGAAGCGGACTGGGGGAGTATTTT.

The chain has TRBV7-9 and TRBJ1-1; D is ambiguous. Trimming removed 3 bases at V and 1 base at J, with 6 bases between. The CDR3 has 13 residues. Looked up from germline, CDR1 is SEHNR and CDR2 is FQNEAQ (reference sequence). CDR3 amino acids: CASSFNRNTEAFF. CDR3 sequence (DNA): TGTGCCAGCAGCTTTAACCGGAACACTGAAGCTTTCTTT.

The chain recombines TRBV27 with TRBJ1-2; maybe TRBD1 (6 bases). CDR1 and CDR2 (germline): MNHEY, SMNVEV (reference sequence). There are 14 residues in the CDR3. V dropped 2 bases and J dropped 5 bases, with 12 bases sitting between them. As DNA, the CDR3 is TGTGCCAGCAGTTTAACCCCCAGGGGTTATGGCTACACCTTC. Its translation is CASSLTPRGYGYTF.